The 14 T cell receptor beta chains reported below all come from one sample, sequenced in a study of response to subunit inactivated influenza vaccine. TCRdb reprocessed the RT-PCR reads via MiXCR and lists one record per CDR3 protein. The profile shows over 750,000 distinct CDR3 sequences, around 20% of them singletons. Specimen: PBMCs from blood, collected about 5 days after vaccination. These receptors were obtained from a man aged 50 or older who received an inactivated influenza vaccine.

This chain's CDR3 is CASSYSPGTGSLAYEQYF. The DNA for the CDR3 is TGTGCCAGCAGTTACAGTCCCGGGACAGGGTCTCTAGCCTACGAGCAGTACTTC. This chain uses TRBV6-5 with TRBJ2-7, with 9 bases identical to TRBD1. V shed 2 bases, J shed 2 bases, and the junction held 13 bases outside the gene matches. Per germline, CDR1 MNHEY and CDR2 SVGAGI. The CDR3 totals 18 residues.

V gene TRBV5-1 combines with J gene TRBJ2-7, with TRBD1 matching 12 bases. The CDR3 has 15 residues. The ends lost 0 bases at V and 6 bases at J; junction bases unmatched: 4. CDR1 SGHRS and CDR2 YFSETQ come from the germline V gene. CDR3 DNA sequence: TGCGCCAGCAGCTTGGCAGGGACAGGGGGCTCCGAGCAGTACTTC. Translating it yields CASSLAGTGGSEQYF.

This clonotype has only a few counts. The rearrangement joins TRBV3-1 to TRBJ1-4; D call uncertain. Trimming took 0 bases from V and 11 from J, leaving 7 bases between them. CDR1 is LGHDT, CDR2 YNNKEL, per germline (reference sequence). This CDR3 spans 12 amino acids. The CDR3 DNA sequence: TGTGCCAGCAGCCAAGATCTAGGGAAACTGTTTTTT. This gives the protein CASSQDLGKLFF.

The CDR3 loop reads CASGGTRGYNEQFF. Here the CDR3 DNA reads TGTGCCAGCGGCGGGACTAGGGGGTACAATGAGCAGTTCTTC. The chain joins TRBV21-1 to TRBJ2-1; whether TRBD2, the table's D call, matches the DNA was not checked. TRBV21-1 is assigned pseudogene status. The CDR3 is made up of 14 amino acids.

This clonotype was seen a few times. The rearrangement uses TRBV10-2 and TRBJ2-1; TRBD2 matches 12 bases. Germline values: CDR1 WSHSY, CDR2 SAAADI. J gave up 5 bases and V 6 bases, and 2 bases lay outside the gene matches. The CDR3 consists of 14 residues. In DNA, the CDR3 is TGCGCCAGCAGACTAGCGGGGGGCAACAATGAGCAGTTCTTC. Translating gives CASRLAGGNNEQFF.

CDR3 coding DNA: TGCAGTGCTACCAGCCGGGGCGGGTCCTACGAGCAGTACTTC. Translated, it gives CSATSRGGSYEQYF. The chain joins TRBV20-1 to TRBJ2-7; either TRBD1 or TRBD2 may supply D (5 bases each). The V end lost 4 bases, the J end lost 1 base, and 14 bases lay between the germline ends. This CDR3 is 14 amino acids long. Germline V CDR1 and CDR2: DFQATT, SNEGSKA (reference sequence).

The gene calls are TRBV29-1 and TRBJ1-2; tentative D call: TRBD1 (6 bases). Germline CDR1 and CDR2: SQVTM and ANQGSEA. The V end was cut by 2 bases, the J end by 8 bases, with 12 bases between. The CDR3 runs 12 residues. The CDR3 is CSVETQGIGYTF. In DNA form, the CDR3 reads TGCAGCGTTGAAACCCAGGGGATCGGCTACACCTTC.

The CDR3 loop reads CASTQVGSMGQPQHF. As DNA, the CDR3 is TGTGCCAGCACCCAGGTTGGCAGTATGGGTCAGCCCCAGCATTTT. The chain uses TRBV12-3 or TRBV12-4 and TRBJ1-5; D is unresolved. V gave up 7 bases and J gave up 6 bases, with 19 bases separating them. CDR3 size: 15 residues.

This clonotype was counted only a few times. V usage is TRBV6-2 or TRBV6-3 and J usage is TRBJ1-1, with D perhaps TRBD1 (5 bases). V lost 6 bases and J lost 1, with 15 bases in between. Germline loops: CDR1 MNHEY, CDR2 SVGEGT. CDR3 length: 15 amino acids. CDR3 loop: CASSDGDRANTEAFF. The CDR3 nucleotides read TGTGCCAGCAGCGACGGGGACCGAGCGAACACTGAAGCTTTCTTT.

This clonotype was seen a few times. This chain uses TRBV20-1 with TRBJ2-2; possibly TRBD2 for D (5 bases). CDR1 is DFQATT and CDR2 is SNEGSKA in the germline V gene (reference sequence). The V end was cut by 3 bases, the J end by 0 bases, with 8 bases between. This CDR3 has 14 amino acids. In DNA, the CDR3 is TGCAGTGCTAGGGAGGACGCGAACACCGGGGAGCTGTTTTTT. It specifies CSAREDANTGELFF.

The table lists this clonotype with a few counts. This sequence joins TRBV9 and TRBJ2-5; TRBD2 matches 8 bases. The trim removed 6 bases at V and 6 bases at J, leaving 22 bases unmatched. Germline assignment: CDR1 SGDLS and CDR2 YYNGEE. This CDR3 has 18 residues. DNA of the CDR3: TGTGCCAGCACTAAAGGGGCGGGGACTAGATATTTTTGGAAGACCCAGTACTTC. Protein: CASTKGAGTRYFWKTQYF.

This clonotype was seen more than once but under ten times. V is TRBV12-3 or TRBV12-4 and J is TRBJ1-1; D might be TRBD1 (5 bases). The CDR3 totals 14 residues. The V gene lost 7 bases and the J gene lost 0 bases, with 12 bases spanning the gap. Written as DNA, the CDR3 is TGTGCCAGCATCCCCGGGGCCTTGAACACTGAAGCTTTCTTT. It yields the protein CASIPGALNTEAFF.

This chain uses TRBV9 with TRBJ2-5; D is possibly TRBD1 (6 bases). The CDR3 loop spans 16 amino acids. Germline assignment: CDR1 SGDLS and CDR2 YYNGEE. Deletions cut 0 bases from V and 1 base from J, with 13 bases between. The CDR3 loop is CASSVAQGRTQETQYF. The CDR3, as DNA: TGTGCCAGCAGCGTAGCACAGGGCAGGACCCAAGAGACCCAGTACTTC.

This clonotype was picked up many times. The chain links TRBV4-3 to TRBJ2-3; D may match TRBD1 or TRBD2 (5 bases each). Germline loops: CDR1 LGHNA, CDR2 YSLEER. The CDR3 totals 14 residues. The V end was cut by 2 bases, the J end by 6 bases, with 12 bases between. The DNA for the CDR3 is TGCGCCAGCAGCCAAAGGGAGCCAGGGGATACGCAGTATTTT. It encodes CASSQREPGDTQYF.